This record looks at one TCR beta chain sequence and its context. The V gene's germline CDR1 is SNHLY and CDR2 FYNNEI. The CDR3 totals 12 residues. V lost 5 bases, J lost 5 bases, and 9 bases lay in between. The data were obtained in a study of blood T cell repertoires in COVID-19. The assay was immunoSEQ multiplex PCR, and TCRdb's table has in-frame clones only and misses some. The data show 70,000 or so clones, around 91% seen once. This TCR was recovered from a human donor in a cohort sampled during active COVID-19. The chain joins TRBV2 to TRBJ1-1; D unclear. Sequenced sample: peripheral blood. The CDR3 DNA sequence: TGTGCCAGCAGTAACTACAATACTGAAGCTTTCTTT. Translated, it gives CASSNYNTEAFF.